The 9 T cell receptor beta chains below come from one sample, sequenced in a study of T cell responses to AZD1222 COVID-19 vaccine. The assay was immunoSEQ multiplex PCR, and TCRdb's table has in-frame clones only and misses some. The table has roughly 110,000 clones, around 91% seen once. Sequenced here: peripheral blood, sampled on day 0 of AZD1222 vaccination. These TCRs come from an adult in good health.

This clone was detected once. The chain carries TRBV4-3 and TRBJ1-5, with D possibly matching TRBD1 (6 bases). V gave up 3 bases and J gave up 6 bases, with 15 bases separating them. Germline CDR1 LGHNA, CDR2 YSLEER. The CDR3 runs to 15 residues. CDR3 protein: CASSQSTGLSQPQHF. The CDR3 bases are TGCGCCAGCAGCCAGTCCACAGGGCTAAGTCAGCCCCAGCATTTT.

The rearrangement uses TRBV30 and TRBJ1-5; the D is unclear. The CDR3 runs 15 residues. The V gene's germline CDR1 is GTSNPN and CDR2 SVGIG (reference sequence). Trimming cost V 1 base and J 4 bases, with 14 bases left between them. CDR3 amino acids: CAWSADWGSNQPQHF. The DNA for the CDR3 is TGTGCCTGGAGTGCAGATTGGGGTAGTAATCAGCCCCAGCATTTT.

This chain connects TRBV12-3 or TRBV12-4 to TRBJ2-1; D is uncertain. This CDR3 has 13 residues. The V gene lost 5 bases and the J gene lost 7 bases, with 12 bases spanning the gap. The CDR3 here is CASSPSTGNEQFF. The CDR3 DNA reads TGTGCCAGCAGTCCGAGTACCGGGAATGAGCAGTTCTTC.

The chain uses TRBV7-2 and TRBJ2-5, with D possibly called TRBD1 or TRBD2 (5 bases each). Trimming removed 3 bases at V and 1 base at J, with 12 bases between. CDR3 length: 15 residues. Germline assignment: CDR1 SGHTA and CDR2 FQGNSA. This chain's CDR3 is CASSFIGTFQETQYF. For the CDR3, the DNA is TGTGCCAGCAGCTTCATTGGGACCTTCCAAGAGACCCAGTACTTC.

The J gene is TRBJ2-1, the V gene TRBV7-8; D not certain. The V and J ends lost 1 base and 0 bases respectively, with 7 bases between them. CDR1 and CDR2 (germline): SGHVS, FQNEAQ. This CDR3 has 15 amino acids. CDR3 sequence (DNA): TGTGCCAGCAGCTTAGACGCTAGCTCCTACAATGAGCAGTTCTTC. Its translation: CASSLDASSYNEQFF.

The J gene is TRBJ2-5, the V gene TRBV11-2; TRBD2 aligns across 9 bases. The trim removed 1 base at V and 2 bases at J, leaving 11 bases unmatched. The germline V gene encodes CDR1 SGHAT and CDR2 FQNNGV. The CDR3 length is 18 residues. CDR3 region: CASSLGGSGGGRQETQYF. CDR3 sequence (DNA): TGTGCCAGCAGCTTAGGAGGTAGCGGGGGAGGGAGGCAAGAGACCCAGTACTTC.

The V call is TRBV5-1, the J call TRBJ2-2; no definite D call. The CDR3 is 14 amino acids. Germline V gene sequence: CDR1 SGHRS, CDR2 YFSETQ. Trimming shortened V by 7 bases and J by 4 bases, and 14 bases separated the two germline ends. This CDR3 is CASGGSSITGELFF. CDR3 coding DNA: TGCGCCAGCGGCGGATCTTCAATCACCGGGGAGCTGTTTTTT.

CDR3 sequence (DNA): TGCAGTGTTCGCAGGGCCAATGAGCAGTTCTTC. It encodes CSVRRANEQFF. The genes are TRBV20-1 and TRBJ2-1; the D gene is possibly TRBD1 (5 bases). This CDR3 has 11 residues. CDR1 is DFQATT, CDR2 SNEGSKA, per germline (reference sequence). Trimming pared 7 bases from V and 6 bases from J, leaving 10 bases between.

The gene calls are TRBV19 and TRBJ1-1, with 9 bases lining up with TRBD1. Germline V gene data show CDR1 as LNHDA and CDR2 as SQIVND (reference sequence). This CDR3 is 15 amino acids long. Trimming cost V 5 bases and J 4 bases; bases outside gene matches: 8. CDR3 amino acids: CASSPYRGRVTEAFF. The CDR3 DNA reads as TGTGCCAGTAGTCCCTACAGGGGGCGAGTCACTGAAGCTTTCTTT.